Here is one T cell receptor beta chain with its context. The sample belongs to a study of tumour-infiltrating T cells in Burkitt lymphoma. Study-level background: Patients covered every epidemiological subtype of Burkitt lymphoma. Survival, overall and progression-free, tracked with productive clonality.

V was clipped by 6 bases and J by 2 bases, with 14 bases between them. CDR3 length: 15 residues. The V gene's germline CDR1 is MDHEN and CDR2 SYDVKM. Only in-frame clones appear in the TCRdb table, and some are missing; sequencing was by immunoSEQ multiplex PCR. The data show about 2,000 clones, with over 13% seen just once and around 9% held by the top ten. The specimen sequenced was tumor tissue from a relapse. The chain employs TRBV28 and TRBJ1-5; TRBD1 is a possible D gene (5 bases). The receptor's source is a human donor with relapsed Burkitt lymphoma. Here the CDR3 reads CASSSGKMGNQPQHF. CDR3 DNA: TGTGCCAGCAGCTCAGGGAAGATGGGCAATCAGCCCCAGCATTTT.